This TCR beta chain is from a study of cytomegalovirus exposure and HLA in healthy donors (TCRdb year 2017). With regard to the full study: In an earlier analysis of about 560 of the donors, around 290 Gb of sequence data and about 110 million unique TCR beta sequences from 180 million or so T cells were reported. About 300 gigabases of sequencing data and approximately 84 million unique TCR sequences were included in an early release covering roughly 600 HLA-typed donors. Of the approximately 400 genotyped donors, around 81% fell in the genetic ancestry cluster associated with self-reported Caucasian donors. The aim of the study was to test whether cataloging public T cell receptors could identify signatures of past pathogen exposure. The T cell repertoires of around 730 subjects were profiled by immunosequencing and related to cytomegalovirus serostatus. Besides the first cohort of 666 subjects, a separate validation cohort made up of 120 different subjects was used. To predict cytomegalovirus infection status, the study combined high-throughput TCR immunosequencing, statistical association of individual TCRs with disease status, and machine learning. In a later analysis, previously published TCR beta repertoires from fewer than 750 donors were re-analyzed and high-resolution HLA genotyping was added so that TCR occurrence patterns could be studied. In the later analysis, no new phenotypic data were used to find candidate immune exposures; instead, reliance was placed on TCR beta sequences and their occurrence across donors. An earlier analysis of around 540 of the donors applied high-throughput TCR beta sequencing to assess whether each TCR beta V gene segment acted as functional or pseudogenic. Donor age, sex, ethnicity and CMV serostatus were compiled together with the repertoire data. A later genetic analysis took genome-wide SNP genotypes for about 55% of the roughly 670 donors and used that subset as a discovery cohort. Every discovery cohort repertoire had been produced on one sequencing platform. Class I and class II HLA loci were covered by the typing at four-digit resolution. The number of typed donors differed by locus: about 620-630 for A, B, C, DRB1 and DQB1; roughly 510 for DQA1; approximately 600 for DPA1; and some 450 for DPB1. Four to six DR-DQ haplotypes were handled as single units for association and clustering, since linkage in the cohort was strong. Across approximately 400 genotyped donors of the cohort, an average of roughly 250,000 unique TCR beta nucleotide sequences per donor were sequenced, and 15% to 20% of those sequences were non-productive.

Spanning cysteine to phenylalanine, the CDR3 consists of 15 amino acids. Of the read, only the CDR3 DNA is kept; its 45 bases are in frame from base 1. V lost 3 bases and J lost 6 bases, and the count of bases not matched to a germline gene is 10. According to the germline V gene, CDR1 reads KGHSH and CDR2 reads LQKENI. Comment on this clone: It has no known antigen specificity. No much larger clone exists at a distance of one base, and base qualities are not known.

Library method: the immunoSEQ multiplex PCR assay. A mixture of 60 forward primers for TCR Vbeta segments and 13 reverse primers for TCR Jbeta segments was used in the multiplex PCR. The CDR3 region of rearranged TCR beta genes was amplified from genomic DNA with a multiplex PCR assay. Amplified TCR beta libraries were sequenced as 87-base-pair reads on the Illumina HiSeq System. Concerning the study's data processing: A later analysis tallied 80 million to 95 million unique TCR beta chains across the 660 or so repertoires, and roughly 11 million of those chains were shared by two or more donors. Raw reads were error-corrected and collapsed into unique sequences with a nearest-neighbor algorithm that merged closely related sequences to remove PCR and sequencing errors. CDR3 sequences were aligned to IMGT reference sequences to assign V, D and J gene segments. For a sequence to be retained, a match of at least six nucleotides was required to both a V gene segment and a J gene segment. Rearrangements were called productive when the CDR3 lacked stop codons and stayed in frame with V and J; all others were non-productive. CDR3 was defined according to IMGT convention as the region running from the second conserved V-encoded cysteine to the conserved J-encoded phenylalanine. The earlier analysis of roughly 590 of the donors excluded any sequence lacking an unambiguous match to a single V gene segment. In an earlier analysis of some 590 of the donors, a V segment was called functional when productive rearrangements were above 56.7%, and segregating when the standard deviation between donors exceeded 5%. A statistical classification framework was built for diagnosing cytomegalovirus status from the catalog of TCR beta chain sequences. In a later analysis, V and J genes were assigned by comparing TCR nucleotide sequences against IMGT/GENE-DB human TR gene sequences. A later analysis assigned CDR3 sequences and most-parsimonious VDJ recombination scenarios with the TCRdist pipeline. A later analysis defined each TCR beta chain by its CDR3 amino acid sequence plus V-gene family, and excluded reads lacking a unique V-gene family. To address suspected cross-contamination and a sequencing artifact, a later analysis removed some 620 highly shared, low-generation-probability nucleotide sequences. For each public chain, a later analysis derived a clonal expansion index from normalized ranks of inferred template counts within each repertoire. In a later analysis, generation probabilities were computed with a VDJ recombination model fitted to out-of-frame rearrangements, and the resulting probabilities were checked against IGoR. A later analysis scored TCR-TCR, TCR-HLA and TCR-CMV co-occurrence with hypergeometric tests, applying a repertoire-size bias correction to TCR pairs. A later analysis estimated false discovery rates by permuting HLA or CMV assignments 20 times. In a later analysis, co-occurring TCRs were grouped using DBSCAN, and TCRdist sequence similarity was added for clustering within HLA-allele-positive subsets. Co-occurrence clustering excluded repertoires with fewer than 30,000 or more than 120,000 public chains, plus five with anomalous nucleotide sharing. Sourced from immuneACCESS, this table was stored by TCRdb with only in-frame sequences that have V and J called. A share of the clones is absent; for the studies checked, an unresolved V gene accounts for under half, and the remainder has no known explanation. Clone size and V and J calls were adopted from that table, with D and trimming inferred from the DNA. This sample is represented by 90,000 to 150,000 clones; more than 60% of them were singletons. The ten largest clonotypes hold more than 8% of the sample.

General study outcomes and caveats: Because some donors lacked HLA typing at each locus, the association tests relied only on the typed subset. Linkage disequilibrium might explain the correlated functional status among segregating V segments, but an unknown experimental factor could not be ruled out. Strong co-occurrence of HLA alleles, especially DR and DQ, made assigning TCR associations to individual alleles difficult. Because counts were too low, seventeen rarely observed V segments, including chromosome 9 orphons, were left out of the earlier analysis of approximately 500 of the donors. According to a later genetic analysis, donors in an Asian-associated ancestry cluster had fewer N-insertions in productive TCRs than the approximately 650-donor mean. In a later analysis, several top co-occurrence clusters were reported to appear linked to parvovirus B19, influenza, CMV and Epstein-Barr virus. A few of the identified cytomegalovirus-associated TCR beta chains were confirmed in vitro to be specific for cytomegalovirus antigens. A cluster of highly shared sequence variants was judged likely to represent a technical artifact of the sequencing pipeline. Some IMGT-functional V segments, including TRBV6-2 and TRBV6-3, could not be distinguished by the 87-base-pair reads and were therefore excluded. Most CMV-associated TCR beta chains appeared to be HLA-restricted in a later analysis, and the HLA associations seemed to be driven largely by CMV exposure. V-gene and J-gene trimming of TCR beta chains was associated with a missense DCLRE1C variant in a later genetic analysis, and the association was replicated in an independent cohort. Cytomegalovirus status was reported to be diagnosed by the classifier with high specificity and sensitivity in both the original and validation cohorts. In this cohort, only TCR beta chains were sequenced, and detectable features were limited by the absence of alpha or paired-chain data. Compared with equally common non-associated chains, HLA-associated TCR beta chains in a later analysis were more clonally expanded and had lower generation probabilities. Specific HLA alleles were associated with 16,951 TCR beta sequences at a false discovery rate of 0.05 in a later analysis. CMV serostatus was the only immune exposure information available for the cohort. The presence/absence analyses assumed that sequencing depth was roughly uniform across donors, and that assumption may not be true. While some public TCRs were present in many individuals, most TCR sequences turned up only very rarely across donors. In a later analysis, TCR association rates were found to vary across HLA loci, with the most associated TCRs seen for DRB1 alleles and the fewest for HLA-C alleles. An earlier analysis of approximately 570 of the donors showed that most TCR beta V segments appeared in productive rearrangements either about 87% or about 30% of the time, which broadly matched IMGT annotations. A total of roughly 160 TCR beta chains were listed by the study as associated with cytomegalovirus. A further reported finding was that TCR beta sequences accurately predicted the HLA-A and HLA-B alleles for most subjects in the first cohort. It was suggested by the authors that the approach could potentially be generalized to other disease states and immunological phenotypes.

In total, 500 to 700 healthy bone marrow donors made up the cohort. Cohort members were all nominally healthy when sampled, although unrecorded immune exposures were likely present. The donor was CMV seropositive and was included in the group of some 290 seropositive cohort members. Every donor gave a peripheral blood sample, and the peripheral blood mononuclear cells from that sample were used for TCR beta sequencing. The Qiagen DNeasy Blood Extraction Kit was used to extract genomic DNA from the blood cell samples. The rearrangement joined TRBV18 to TRBJ2-7, with 8 bases matching TRBD1. This TCR derives from a man aged 40-55 years in good health and CMV-seropositive. The sample was PBMCs. The CDR3 in this case is CASSPTGGLRGEQYF. Read as DNA, the sequence is TGTGCCAGCTCACCTACAGGGGGGTTACGGGGCGAGCAGTACTTC.